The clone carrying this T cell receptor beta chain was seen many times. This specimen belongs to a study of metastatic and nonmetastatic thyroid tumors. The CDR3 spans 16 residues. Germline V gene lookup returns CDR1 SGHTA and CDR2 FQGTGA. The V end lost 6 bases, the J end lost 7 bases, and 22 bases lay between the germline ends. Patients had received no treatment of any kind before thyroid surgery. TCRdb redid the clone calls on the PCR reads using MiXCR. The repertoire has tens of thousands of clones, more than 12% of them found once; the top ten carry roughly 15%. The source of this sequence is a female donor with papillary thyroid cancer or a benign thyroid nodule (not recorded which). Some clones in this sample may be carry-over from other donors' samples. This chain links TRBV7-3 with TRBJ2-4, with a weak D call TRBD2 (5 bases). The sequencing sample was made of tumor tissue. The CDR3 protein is CASSPSSGGEGNIQYF. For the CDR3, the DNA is TGTGCCAGCAGTCCCAGCAGTGGAGGAGAAGGCAACATTCAGTACTTC.